This TCR beta chain stems from a study of T cell repertoires in cytomegalovirus infection. Study overall: As its CMV epitopes, the study selected recently identified HLA-C-restricted and well-studied HLA-B-restricted targets. Public TCR beta signatures indicated both CMV infection and matching HLA type.

Findings and caveats of the study: Individuals carrying CMV plus the relevant HLA were identified by cumulative frequency of public TCR beta families. The study found HLA-C-restricted CMV-specific TCR beta clonotypes dominating the ex vivo response.

This clonotype was counted only a few times. The antigen is undetermined. Using its own MiXCR run on the reads, TCRdb lists one record per CDR3 protein. The profile covers about 150,000 distinct CDR3 sequences, with 25% to 35% appearing a single time and roughly 51% taken by the ten largest. V dropped 2 bases and J dropped 3 bases, with 11 bases sitting between them. CDR1 is MNHEY, CDR2 SVGAGI, per germline. This CDR3 is built from 14 residues. The J gene is TRBJ2-7, the V gene TRBV6-5; perhaps TRBD1 as D (6 bases). This sample comprised CD8+ T cells from cultured PBMCs, obtained from culture after CMV antigen stimulation. This TCR came from a human donor in good health (CMV status not recorded). Some clones in this sample may be carry-over from other donors' samples. The CDR3 sequence is CASSYAQGDYEQYF. CDR3 nucleotide sequence: TGTGCCAGCAGTTACGCACAGGGTGACTACGAGCAGTACTTC.